This TCR beta chain was obtained from a study of T cell responses to AZD1222 COVID-19 vaccine. J gave up 1 base and V 2 bases, and 2 bases lay outside the gene matches. CDR3 length: 15 amino acids. Germline values: CDR1 SGHAT, CDR2 FQNNGV. TCRdb's table, derived via immunoSEQ multiplex PCR, lists solely in-frame clones and lacks some. This sample carries 70,000 to 95,000 clones, around nine tenths of them seen once, and the ten largest clones take approximately 2.6%. This clone was seen a handful of times. The antigen remains unidentified. Regarding the study as a whole: The breadth and depth of Spike-specific TCRs increased once two AZD1222 doses had been given. Spike was spanned by vaccine-associated CD4 TCRs, which were dominant at 160-218 and 743-854. White British people made up most donors, females outnumbered males, and clonal diversity was possibly underestimated. Repertoires were obtained only post-peak T cell response.

The receptor's source is an adult in good health. The source was peripheral blood, collected on day 0 of MenACWY control vaccination. The gene calls are TRBV11-2 and TRBJ1-3, with TRBD1 matching over 7 bases. The CDR3 DNA follows: TGTGCCAGCAGCTTATTGACAGGGTCTGGAAACACCATATATTTT. Amino acids: CASSLLTGSGNTIYF.